This passage covers 5 T cell receptor beta chains from one sample sequenced in a study of blood T cell repertoires in COVID-19. Using immunoSEQ multiplex PCR, the repertoire was profiled, and TCRdb retains in-frame clones only, with some absent. The data contain some 120,000 clones, 75% to 90% of them seen just once; the ten biggest clones take up under 2.5%. Sample: peripheral blood. These receptors all stem from a man in his 70s with acute or convalescent COVID-19.

This clone was detected a few times. In DNA, the CDR3 is TGTGCCTGGAGCTGGTGGGAAGGAGGGACTGAAGCTTTCTTT. It yields the protein CAWSWWEGGTEAFF. The chain carries TRBV30 and TRBJ1-1; D is uncertain. The CDR3 consists of 14 residues. Germline CDR1 is GTSNPN and CDR2 is SVGIG (reference sequence). The V end was cut by 3 bases, the J end by 5 bases, with 16 bases between.

The gene calls are TRBV5-1 and TRBJ1-4; the match to TRBD1 covers 9 bases. V lost 0 bases, J lost 6 bases, and 0 bases stayed unmatched. Germline loops: CDR1 SGHRS, CDR2 YFSETQ. This CDR3 is 14 amino acids long. The CDR3 loop reads CASSLGQGDEKLFF. As DNA, the CDR3 is TGCGCCAGCAGCTTGGGACAGGGGGATGAAAAACTGTTTTTT.

This chain links TRBV9 with TRBJ2-7; D call uncertain. This CDR3 region has 14 residues. In germline, CDR1 is SGDLS, CDR2 YYNGEE. V was clipped by 4 bases and J by 2 bases, with 13 bases between them. CDR3 sequence reads: CASSLLDSTYEQYF. CDR3 sequence (DNA): TGTGCCAGCAGCCTTTTAGACTCAACCTACGAGCAGTACTTC.

The chain has TRBV7-5 and TRBJ1-2; TRBD1 is the table's D call, not checked against the DNA. TRBV7-5 is an annotated pseudogene. The CDR3 loop spans 15 amino acids. The CDR3 loop reads CARSSKDSSNYGYTF. The DNA for the CDR3 is TGTGCCAGAAGCTCTAAGGACAGTTCTAACTATGGCTACACCTTC.

This clone has just one count. The J gene is TRBJ1-5, the V gene TRBV5-1; 11 bases line up with TRBD1. The CDR3 is 17 residues long. V trimming: 0 bases; J trimming: 7 bases; junction bases outside the gene matches: 9. Germline V gives CDR1 SGHRS, CDR2 YFSETQ. CDR3 amino acids: CASSLAPGTGGNQPQHF. The DNA for the CDR3 is TGCGCCAGCAGCTTGGCCCCAGGGACAGGGGGTAACCAGCCCCAGCATTTT.